Listed below are T cell receptor beta chains from one sample, sequenced in a study of T cell responses to AZD1222 COVID-19 vaccine. Repertoires were generated with immunoSEQ multiplex PCR, while TCRdb's copy carries only in-frame clones and drops some. The table has fewer than 95,000 clones, 80% to 90% seen once. Sequenced material: peripheral blood, taken on day 0 of AZD1222 vaccination. Receptors originate from an adult in good health. CDR3s include the opening cysteine and the closing phenylalanine or tryptophan. D genes are given only for firm matches. Expanded clones are given a class, and other clones once, few, many or no size at all.

j_gene	abundance	d_gene	v_gene	CDR3nt	CDR3aa
TRBJ1-5	-	-	TRBV6-5	TGTGCCAGCAGTTATTCTTCTGTTCAGCCCCAGCATTTT	CASSYSSVQPQHF
TRBJ2-5	once	TRBD1	TRBV6-6	TGTGCCAGCAGTTACTTGAGGGGGCGCGAAGAGACCCAGTACTTC	CASSYLRGREETQYF
TRBJ1-3	-	-	TRBV18	TGTGCCAGCTCGGACAGTGGGGGAAACACCATATATTTT	CASSDSGGNTIYF
TRBJ2-5	-	-	TRBV9	TGTGCCAGCAGTCACCCAGGGGGGGATCGGCAAGAGACCCAGTACTTC	CASSHPGGDRQETQYF
TRBJ1-2	-	-	TRBV28	TGTGCCAGCCGGGACCTCTATGGCTACACCTTC	CASRDLYGYTF
TRBJ2-7	-	-	TRBV19	TGTGCCAGTAGTATAGCCGGGGTAGAGGGCTACGAGCAGTACTTC	CASSIAGVEGYEQYF
TRBJ2-7	-	TRBD2	TRBV28	TGTGCCAGCACCCCGGGGGGCTCCTACGAGCAGTACTTC	CASTPGGSYEQYF
TRBJ2-5	-	TRBD1	TRBV5-4	TGTGCCAGCAGCTTAAGACAGGGGAGACAGACCCAGTACTTC	CASSLRQGRQTQYF
TRBJ1-1	once	-	TRBV11-2	TGTGCCAGCAGCCCACGGGTGGTGAACACTGAAGCTTTCTTT	CASSPRVVNTEAFF
TRBJ1-2	-	-	TRBV7-9	TGTGCCAGCAGCTCGGTATCGCAGGAGAAGGGCTACACCTTC	CASSSVSQEKGYTF
TRBJ2-5	-	-	TRBV5-1	TGCGCCAGCAGCTCTAGTTCACAAGAGACCCAGTACTTC	CASSSSSQETQYF
TRBJ1-2	-	-	TRBV7-9	TGTGCCAGCAGCAAAAACCTGAGGGCGGGGCCTTATGGCTACACCTTC	CASSKNLRAGPYGYTF
TRBJ2-3	-	-	TRBV30	TGTGCCTGGAGTGTACCCATACTAGTTACGCAGTATTTT	CAWSVPILVTQYF
TRBJ2-7	-	-	TRBV28	TGTGCCAGCAGTTTTTCCCCGTACGAGCAGTACTTC	CASSFSPYEQYF
TRBJ1-5	-	-	TRBV6-5	TGTGCCAGCAGTTCACAGGATAGCAATCAGCCCCAGCATTTT	CASSSQDSNQPQHF
TRBJ2-3	-	-	TRBV21-1	TGTGCCAGCGAGCGCAGATTCACAGATACGCAGTATTTT	CASERRFTDTQYF
TRBJ2-7	-	-	TRBV7-9	TGTGCCAGCAGCACCTCAAAAATGGGCTCCTACGAGCAGTACTTC	CASSTSKMGSYEQYF
TRBJ1-3	-	-	TRBV5-1	TGCGCCAGCAGCTTGGTCACGGATGGAAACACCATATATTTT	CASSLVTDGNTIYF
TRBJ2-7	-	TRBD2	TRBV19	TGTGCCAGTAGTTCCGGCGGGGGAGTCTACGAGCAGTACTTC	CASSSGGGVYEQYF
TRBJ2-5	-	TRBD1	TRBV24-1	TGTGCCACCAGTGACCGGACAGGGCAACAAGAGACCCAGTACTTC	CATSDRTGQQETQYF
TRBJ2-7	once	-	TRBV3-1/TRBV3-2	TGTGCCAGCAGCCAGTATGCTTGGGGCCTTCCGGACGAGCAGTACTTC	CASSQYAWGLPDEQYF
TRBJ2-7	once	TRBD2	TRBV4-1	TGCGCCAGCAGCCAAGCCCGGGAGGGTTACGAGCAGTACTTC	CASSQAREGYEQYF
TRBJ2-7	once	-	TRBV2	TGTGCCAGCACGCGGACTGACTCCTACGAGCAGTACTTC	CASTRTDSYEQYF
TRBJ2-7	-	-	TRBV5-4	TGTGCCAGCAGCTTGGTTTCTAGTGGTAACTACGAGCAGTACTTC	CASSLVSSGNYEQYF
TRBJ2-2	once	-	TRBV10-3	TGTGCCACCGGAAATATTGCGGACACCGGGGAGCTGTTTTTT	CATGNIADTGELFF
TRBJ1-2	-	TRBD1	TRBV6-5	TGTGCCAGCAGTTACTTTCAGGGGGGCGGCTACACCTTC	CASSYFQGGGYTF
TRBJ1-1	-	TRBD1	TRBV9	TGTGCCAGCAGCGACAGGGAGGGGGCTGGGACTGAAGCTTTCTTT	CASSDREGAGTEAFF
TRBJ1-4	-	TRBD1	TRBV10-1	TGCGCCAGCAGTGAGGGGGACAGTAATGAAAAACTGTTTTTT	CASSEGDSNEKLFF
TRBJ1-5	-	-	TRBV7-2	TGTGCCAGCAGCTTAGGGCATAAGGGTCAGCCCCAGCATTTT	CASSLGHKGQPQHF
TRBJ1-4	-	-	TRBV3-1/TRBV3-2	TGTGCCAGCAGCCTCAATTCCGCAACTAATGAAAAACTGTTTTTT	CASSLNSATNEKLFF
TRBJ2-7	-	-	TRBV6-5	TGTGCCAGCAGCGCCGGGACCCAGAACTACGAGCAGTACTTC	CASSAGTQNYEQYF
TRBJ2-4	-	TRBD2	TRBV6-6	TGTGCCAGCAGTCCCAGCGGGAGTAGGTTGATAGCAGCCAAAAACATTCAGTACTTC	CASSPSGSRLIAAKNIQYF
TRBJ2-3	-	-	TRBV9	TGTGCCAGCAGCGAGCATTCAACCGCCGATACGCAGTATTTT	CASSEHSTADTQYF
TRBJ1-5	-	-	TRBV7-2	TGTGCCAGCAGCTTACTAAATCAGCCCCAGCATTTT	CASSLLNQPQHF
TRBJ2-7	-	-	TRBV27	TGTGCCAGCAGTCCCCACCGGCAGGGCGGTGAGCAGTACTTC	CASSPHRQGGEQYF
TRBJ1-1	-	-	TRBV7-3	TGTGCCAGCAGCTTAATTTCAGGGAACACTGAAGCTTTCTTT	CASSLISGNTEAFF
TRBJ1-2	-	-	TRBV7-2	TGTGCCAGCAGCTCGATTGCGGGTCGGGACTATGGCTACACCTTC	CASSSIAGRDYGYTF
TRBJ1-5	-	TRBD1	TRBV7-2	TGTGCCAGCAGCTTAAGGACAGGGAGCAATCAGCCCCAGCATTTT	CASSLRTGSNQPQHF
TRBJ2-7	-	TRBD2	TRBV11-1	TGTGCCAGCAGCCCCGGGACTAGCGGGAAGTACGAGCAGTACTTC	CASSPGTSGKYEQYF
TRBJ2-2	-	-	TRBV19	TGTGCCAGTAGGGACACAGAGGGATCCGGGGAGCTGTTTTTT	CASRDTEGSGELFF
TRBJ1-2	-	TRBD1	TRBV6-6	TGTGCCAGCAGCCCATCGACAGGGCGTAACTATGGCTACACCTTC	CASSPSTGRNYGYTF